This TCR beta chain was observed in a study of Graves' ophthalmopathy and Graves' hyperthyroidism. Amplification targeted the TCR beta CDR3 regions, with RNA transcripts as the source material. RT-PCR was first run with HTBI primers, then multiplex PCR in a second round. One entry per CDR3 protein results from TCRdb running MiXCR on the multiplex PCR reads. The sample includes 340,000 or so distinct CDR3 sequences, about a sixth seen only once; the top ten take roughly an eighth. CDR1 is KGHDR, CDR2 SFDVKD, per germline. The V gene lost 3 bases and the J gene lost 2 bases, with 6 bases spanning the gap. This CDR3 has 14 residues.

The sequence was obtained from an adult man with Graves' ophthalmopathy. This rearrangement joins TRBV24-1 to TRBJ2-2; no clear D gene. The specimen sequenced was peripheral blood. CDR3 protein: CATSDGFNTGELFF. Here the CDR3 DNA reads TGTGCCACCAGTGATGGTTTTAACACCGGGGAGCTGTTTTTT.